This TCR beta chain was obtained from a study of T cells after yellow fever vaccination. Overall study context: SMART-Seq v4 Ultra Low Input prepared libraries from low-cell fractions.

The TCR cDNA carried a universal primer site and UMIs from 5'RACE template switching. Each CDR3 protein is one row after TCRdb ran MiXCR on the 5' RACE reads. The repertoire has approximately 300,000 distinct CDR3 sequences, about 10% of them found once; the top ten carry 3% to 4%. CDR3 length: 13 residues. Deletions cut 7 bases from V and 0 bases from J, with 7 bases between. Germline V gives CDR1 MNHEY, CDR2 SVGEGT. The sample consisted of CD4+ T cells sorted from PBMCs, taken 45 days after the yellow fever booster vaccination. The receptor was isolated from a man younger than 35 who received the YFV17D yellow fever vaccine. The chain links TRBV6-2 or TRBV6-3 to TRBJ2-1; D unresolved. The CDR3 loop is CASTFSSYNEQFF. CDR3 nucleotides: TGTGCCAGCACTTTTAGCTCCTACAATGAGCAGTTCTTC.